This T cell receptor beta chain was observed in a study of T cells in Graves' hyperthyroidism and ophthalmopathy. Study-wide points: In the analysis, a 13 V-J model separated ophthalmopathy from stable hyperthyroidism.

The investigators amplified TCR beta CDR3 regions from RNA transcripts. First-round RT-PCR with HTBI primers amplified the TCR CDR3 region. TCRdb itself ran the multiplex PCR reads through MiXCR, one entry per CDR3 protein. The sample comprises a few hundred thousand distinct CDR3 sequences, more than 45% of which are singletons, and about 8.3% rests with the top ten. Stable disease denoted Graves' hyperthyroidism without ophthalmopathy progression within 18 months. Patients aged 18 to 65 had newly diagnosed hyperthyroidism lasting under 2 months. On this clonotype itself: Its antigen is currently unknown.

The ends were cut back, 6 bases at V and 10 bases at J, with 19 bases in the middle. This CDR3 is 14 amino acids long. This TCR was sampled from a woman in her late teens or twenties with Graves' hyperthyroidism. The chain recombines TRBV12-3 or TRBV12-4 with TRBJ2-1; the D gene is possibly TRBD2 (7 bases). What was sequenced was peripheral blood or thyroid tissue (not recorded which). This CDR3 is CASRDSGGPWEQFF. The CDR3 DNA follows: TGTGCCAGCAGGGACTCGGGGGGCCCTTGGGAGCAGTTCTTC.